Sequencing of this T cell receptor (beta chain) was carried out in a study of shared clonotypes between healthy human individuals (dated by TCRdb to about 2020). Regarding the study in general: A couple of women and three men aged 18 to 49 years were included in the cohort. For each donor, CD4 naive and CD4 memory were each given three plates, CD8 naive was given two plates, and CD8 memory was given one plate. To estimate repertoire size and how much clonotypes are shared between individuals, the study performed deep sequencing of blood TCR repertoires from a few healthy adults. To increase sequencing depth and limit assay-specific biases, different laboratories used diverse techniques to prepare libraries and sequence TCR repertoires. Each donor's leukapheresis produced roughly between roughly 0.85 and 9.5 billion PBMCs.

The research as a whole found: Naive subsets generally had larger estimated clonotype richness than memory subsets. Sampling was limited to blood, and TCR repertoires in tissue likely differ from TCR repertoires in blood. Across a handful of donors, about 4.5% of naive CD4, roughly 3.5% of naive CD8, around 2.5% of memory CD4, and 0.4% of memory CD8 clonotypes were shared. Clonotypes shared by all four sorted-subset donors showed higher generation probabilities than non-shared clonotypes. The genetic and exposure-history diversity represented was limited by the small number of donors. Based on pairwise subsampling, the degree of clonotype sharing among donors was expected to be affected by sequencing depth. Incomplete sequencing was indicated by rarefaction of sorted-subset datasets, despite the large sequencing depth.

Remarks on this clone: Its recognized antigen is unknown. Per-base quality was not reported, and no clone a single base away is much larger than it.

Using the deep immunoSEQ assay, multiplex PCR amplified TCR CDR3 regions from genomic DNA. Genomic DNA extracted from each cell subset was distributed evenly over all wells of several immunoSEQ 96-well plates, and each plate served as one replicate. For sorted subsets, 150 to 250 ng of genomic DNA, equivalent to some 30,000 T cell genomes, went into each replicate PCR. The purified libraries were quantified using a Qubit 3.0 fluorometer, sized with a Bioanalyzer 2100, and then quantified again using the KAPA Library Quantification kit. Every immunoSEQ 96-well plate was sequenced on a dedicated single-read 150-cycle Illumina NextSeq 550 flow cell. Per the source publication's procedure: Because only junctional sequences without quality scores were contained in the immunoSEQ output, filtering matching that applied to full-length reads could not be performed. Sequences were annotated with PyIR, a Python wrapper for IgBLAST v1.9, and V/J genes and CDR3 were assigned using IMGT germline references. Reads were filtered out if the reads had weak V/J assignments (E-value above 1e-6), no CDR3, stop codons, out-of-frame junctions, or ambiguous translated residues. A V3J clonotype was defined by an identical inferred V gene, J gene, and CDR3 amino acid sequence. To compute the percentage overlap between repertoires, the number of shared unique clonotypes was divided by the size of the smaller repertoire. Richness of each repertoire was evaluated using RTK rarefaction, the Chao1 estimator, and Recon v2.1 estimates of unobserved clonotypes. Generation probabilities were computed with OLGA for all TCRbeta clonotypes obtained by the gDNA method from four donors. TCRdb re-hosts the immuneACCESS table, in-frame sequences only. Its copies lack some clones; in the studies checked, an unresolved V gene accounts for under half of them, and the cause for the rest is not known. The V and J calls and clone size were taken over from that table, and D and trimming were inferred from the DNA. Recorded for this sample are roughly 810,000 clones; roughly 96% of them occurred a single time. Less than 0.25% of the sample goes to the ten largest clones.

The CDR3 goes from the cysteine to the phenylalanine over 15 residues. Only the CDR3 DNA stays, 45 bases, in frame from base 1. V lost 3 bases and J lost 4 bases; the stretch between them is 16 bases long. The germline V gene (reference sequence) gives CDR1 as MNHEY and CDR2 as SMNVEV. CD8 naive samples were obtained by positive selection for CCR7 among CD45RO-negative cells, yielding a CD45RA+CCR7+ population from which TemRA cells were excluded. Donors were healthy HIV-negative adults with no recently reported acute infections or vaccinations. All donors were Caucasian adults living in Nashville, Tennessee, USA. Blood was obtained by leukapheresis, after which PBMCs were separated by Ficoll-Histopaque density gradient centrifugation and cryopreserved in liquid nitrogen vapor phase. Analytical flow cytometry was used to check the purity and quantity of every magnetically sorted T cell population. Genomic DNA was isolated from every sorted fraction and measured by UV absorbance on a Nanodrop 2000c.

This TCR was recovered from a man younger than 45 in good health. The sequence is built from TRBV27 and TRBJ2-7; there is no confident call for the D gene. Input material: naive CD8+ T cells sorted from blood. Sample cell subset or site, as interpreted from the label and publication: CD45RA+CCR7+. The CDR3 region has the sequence CASSFTAARLYEQYF. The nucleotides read TGTGCCAGCAGTTTTACGGCCGCGCGCCTTTACGAGCAGTACTTC.